One T cell receptor beta chain is described in this entry. The antigen is unknown. Germline is not matched at one junction end, which may reflect a read error. This CDR3 comprises 17 residues. Germline V gene data show CDR1 as SEHNR and CDR2 as FQNEAQ (reference sequence). These data are taken from a study of cytomegalovirus exposure and HLA in healthy donors. Overall study results and limits: Analysis was performed later, and it showed HLA-associated TCR beta chains to be more clonally expanded than equally common others.

This PCR relied on a set of 60 Vbeta primers and 13 Jbeta primers. Only in-frame clones appear in the TCRdb table, and some are missing; sequencing was by immunoSEQ multiplex PCR. The sample lists 150,000 to 200,000 clones, around 80% seen once, with less than 2.5% in the top ten. The receptor was isolated from a woman between 45 and 60 years old in good health and CMV-seronegative. Material: PBMCs. The chain employs TRBV7-9 and TRBJ2-7; D perhaps matches TRBD2 (7 bases). Here the CDR3 DNA reads TGTTCCAGCAGCTCCAGCTCCCAAGGGGGGGAAGGCTACGAGCAGTACTTC. Translating it yields CSSSSSSQGGEGYEQYF.